This paragraph reports one TCR beta chain. The sample belongs to a study of response to subunit inactivated influenza vaccine. TCRdb itself ran the RT-PCR reads through MiXCR, one entry per CDR3 protein. This sample has 430,000 or so distinct CDR3 sequences, with approximately 10% found just once. The clonotype comes from a man in his fifties who received an inactivated influenza vaccine. The sequencing here drew on PBMCs from blood, taken about 40 days after vaccination.

This CDR3 is CASSDTAAREQYF. CDR3 bases: TGTGCCAGCAGTGACACGGCGGCGAGGGAGCAGTACTTC. J is TRBJ2-7 and V is TRBV25-1, with D unresolved. The length of the CDR3 is 13 residues. Per the germline V gene, CDR1 is MGHDK and CDR2 is SYGVNS. V lost 3 bases and J 7 bases, leaving 13 bases between the germline ends.